What follows are 14 T cell receptor beta chains derived from one specimen sequenced in a study of CDR3 diversity in severe acne. TCRdb called the PCR reads again in MiXCR, with one record for every CDR3 protein. The sample lists 100,000 or so distinct CDR3 sequences, roughly half occurring once. The sequenced material came from blood. The origin of the receptors is a male donor with acne.

The table lists this clonotype with many counts. The chain uses TRBV2 and TRBJ2-1, with TRBD2 identical over 9 bases. The V segment lost 5 bases and the J segment 5 bases; nucleotides outside the gene matches: 16. The CDR3 contains 18 residues. Germline V CDR1 and CDR2: SNHLY, FYNNEI. Here the CDR3 DNA reads TGTGCCAGCAGTCGGTTGCTCAACGGCGGGAGGGATAACAATGAGCAGTTCTTC. Protein: CASSRLLNGGRDNNEQFF.

The chain couples TRBV28 to TRBJ2-5; no clear D. V dropped 5 bases and J dropped 5 bases, with 24 bases sitting between them. This CDR3 region has 17 residues. Germline CDR1 and CDR2: MDHEN and SYDVKM. The CDR3, as DNA: TGTGCCAGCAGTCCTATACTGACAAGCTATTTAGGGGAGACCCAGTACTTC. Amino acid sequence: CASSPILTSYLGETQYF.

This clonotype was seen once. The chain recombines TRBV20-1 with TRBJ2-1; the match to TRBD2 covers 11 bases. This CDR3 is built from 16 residues. Trimming removed 0 bases from V and 6 bases from J; junction bases left unmatched: 7. Germline V gene sequence: CDR1 DFQATT, CDR2 SNEGSKA (reference sequence). In DNA, the CDR3 is TGCAGTGCTAGAGATGTAACTAGCGGGAGTCTCAATGAGCAGTTCTTC. Its protein is CSARDVTSGSLNEQFF.

The V and J genes are TRBV28 and TRBJ2-1; a weak D match, TRBD2 (5 bases). Germline-derived CDR1 and CDR2 are MDHEN and SYDVKM. The CDR3 covers 12 residues. The V gene lost 2 bases and the J gene lost 7 bases, with 6 bases spanning the gap. CDR3 amino acids: CASSLRGNEQFF. For the CDR3, the DNA is TGTGCCAGCAGTTTAAGAGGGAATGAGCAGTTCTTC.

To note about this clonotype: A read error may produce the germline difference seen at one junction end. The gene calls are TRBV6-2 or TRBV6-3 and TRBJ2-6, with D tentatively TRBD1 (5 bases). The CDR3 sequence is 16 residues long. Germline V CDR1 and CDR2: MNHEY, SVGEGT. The CDR3 protein is CASTWAGLTGANVPTF. In DNA form, the CDR3 reads TGTGCCAGCACCTGGGCAGGGTTGACTGGGGCCAACGTCCCGACTTTC.

The V gene is TRBV10-3, the J gene TRBJ2-1; D gene ambiguous. The germline gives CDR1 ENHRY, CDR2 SYGVKD. V lost 0 bases and J lost 5, with 11 bases in between. The CDR3 has 15 amino acids. CDR3 sequence: CAISESNGQHNEQFF. CDR3 nucleotide sequence: TGTGCCATCAGTGAGTCGAACGGGCAGCACAATGAGCAGTTCTTC.

The rearrangement links TRBV24-1 to TRBJ2-5, with D hard to call. CDR1 KGHDR and CDR2 SFDVKD come from the germline V gene. The CDR3 length is 15 residues. Deletions cut 5 bases from V and 2 bases from J, with 14 bases between. The CDR3 DNA is TGTGCCACCAGTGGGCCCCCCGGCCTTCAAGAGACCCAGTACTTC. Translating gives CATSGPPGLQETQYF.

The rearrangement uses TRBV2 and TRBJ1-5; D remains ambiguous. Germline V CDR1 and CDR2: SNHLY, FYNNEI. The CDR3 sequence is 16 residues long. V was cut by 4 bases and J by 4 bases, with 17 bases left in between. CDR3 in DNA: TGTGCCAGCAGTGTCACTCCCGATGGGCGAAATCAGCCCCAGCATTTT. Residues: CASSVTPDGRNQPQHF. The full variable domain, its missing parts supplied by reference TRBV2 and TRBJ1-5, is EPEVTQTPSHQVTQMGQEVILRCVPISNHLYFYWYRQILGQKVEFLVSFYNNEISEKSEIFDDQFSVERPDGSNFTLKIRSTKLEDSAMYFCASSVTPDGRNQPQHFGDGTRLSIL.

This clonotype has a count of ten or more. The chain combines TRBV15 with TRBJ2-7; maybe TRBD2 (5 bases). The V end was cut by 4 bases, the J end by 2 bases, with 15 bases between. CDR1 LNHNV and CDR2 YYDKDF come from the germline V gene (reference sequence). There are 15 residues in the CDR3. CDR3 DNA: TGTGCCACCAGCACCCCCGGAGGCGGAACCTACGAGCAGTACTTC. Amino acids: CATSTPGGGTYEQYF.

As to this clonotype: Compared with germline, one end of the junction differs, possibly owing to a read error. The chain is built from TRBV5-5 and TRBJ1-6, with 7 bases that match TRBD1. The CDR3 is 15 residues long. The germline V gene encodes CDR1 SGHKS and CDR2 YYEKEE (reference sequence). DNA for the CDR3: TGCGCCAGCAGCCGAAGACAGGGAGGGGACTCACCCCTCCACTTT. This codes for CASSRRQGGDSPLHF.

This clonotype occurred a few times. The chain employs TRBV9 and TRBJ1-1; D gene uncertain. With 3 bases removed from V and 4 bases from J, the gap between germline ends came to 13 bases. The germline V gene encodes CDR1 SGDLS and CDR2 YYNGEE. CDR3 length: 14 amino acids. In nucleotides, the CDR3 is TGTGCCAGCAGCGGCCCACTCCCGGGCACTGAAGCTTTCTTT. As protein: CASSGPLPGTEAFF.

CDR3 coding DNA: TGTGCCAGCAGTGAAAAGGGAAGATTCACTGAAGCTTTCTTT. Its translation: CASSEKGRFTEAFF. V and J are TRBV2 and TRBJ1-1, with D unclear. V was clipped by 2 bases and J by 4 bases, with 11 bases between them. The CDR3 sequence is 14 residues long. Germline CDR1 and CDR2: SNHLY and FYNNEI. The variable domain in full, completed from reference TRBV2 and TRBJ1-1, reads EPEVTQTPSHQVTQMGQEVILRCVPISNHLYFYWYRQILGQKVEFLVSFYNNEISEKSEIFDDQFSVERPDGSNFTLKIRSTKLEDSAMYFCASSEKGRFTEAFFGQGTRLTVV.

With regard to this clonotype: With a much larger clone just one base away, this may be a read error. The V and J genes are TRBV6-2 or TRBV6-3 and TRBJ2-3; D uncertain. The CDR3 spans 13 residues. The germline CDR1 and CDR2 sequences are MNHEY and SVGEGT. CDR3 DNA: TGTGCCAGCAGCCTAGAAGGCACAGATCCGCAGTATTTT. Encoded protein: CASSLEGTDPQYF.

As for this clonotype: A much larger clone lies a single base off, so this may be a read error. The CDR3 end shows no conserved phenylalanine or tryptophan, and so a read error is likely. Because the CDR3's place on the DNA is in doubt, the DNA is left out and the CDR3 is given as listed by TCRdb. The chain is built from TRBV2 and TRBJ1-3. CDR1 SNHLY and CDR2 FYNNEI come from the germline V gene. Including both end residues, the CDR3 is 9 amino acids long. The CDR3 reads CASSEQGLL.